This T cell receptor beta chain was found in a study of radiation and T cells in renal cell carcinoma. Study-wide background: Nephrectomy followed 15 Gy stereotactic body radiation by 4 weeks. Whole-study findings and limits: Top tumor clonotypes rose in blood 2 weeks post-radiation, then contracted. No pretreatment tumor biopsies were available for baseline clonotypes.

TCRdb's copy holds only in-frame clones and misses some; the assay was immunoSEQ multiplex PCR. The top ten clones hold around 11% of a sample with 150,000 or so clones, about 88% of them seen once. A note on this clone: Its antigen is currently unknown.

Noted time point: baseline pretreatment blood. Stated treatment: 15 Gy SBRT to primary tumor, nephrectomy 4 weeks later. Germline V gene lookup returns CDR1 SGHNT and CDR2 YYREEE (reference sequence). The CDR3 has 16 residues. The V end was cut by 3 bases, the J end by 0 bases, with 15 bases between. The sequence derives from a woman in her forties or fifties with renal cell carcinoma. This specimen consisted of blood, obtained from a patient whose treatment included radiotherapy and nephrectomy. The rearrangement links TRBV5-4 to TRBJ1-1, with D perhaps TRBD1 (6 bases). The CDR3 DNA reads TGTGCCAGCAGCTCTATCGCAGGGGTGATGAACACTGAAGCTTTCTTT. It translates to CASSSIAGVMNTEAFF.